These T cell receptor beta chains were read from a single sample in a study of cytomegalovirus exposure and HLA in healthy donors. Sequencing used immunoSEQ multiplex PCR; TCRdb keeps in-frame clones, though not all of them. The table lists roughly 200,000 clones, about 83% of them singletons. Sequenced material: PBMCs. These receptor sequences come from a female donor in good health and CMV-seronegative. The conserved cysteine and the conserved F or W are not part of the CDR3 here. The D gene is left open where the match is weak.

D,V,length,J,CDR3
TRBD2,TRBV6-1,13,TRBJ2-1,ASSETSGGNNEQF
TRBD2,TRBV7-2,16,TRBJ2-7,ASSFASGRTHASGEQY
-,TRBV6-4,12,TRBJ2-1,ASALSAGRNEQF
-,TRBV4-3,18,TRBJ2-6,ASSQEIPGVGFSGANVLT
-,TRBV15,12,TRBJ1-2,ATSLGGPRHGYT
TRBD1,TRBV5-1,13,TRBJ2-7,ASSPRQGVLYEQY
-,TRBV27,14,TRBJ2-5,ASSLWRGGIQETQY
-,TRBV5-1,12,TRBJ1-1,ASSLDFGGTEAF
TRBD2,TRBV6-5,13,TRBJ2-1,ASSHLAGENNEQF
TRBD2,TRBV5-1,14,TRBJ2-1,ASSYPTSGVDNEQF
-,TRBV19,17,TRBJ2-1,ASTPTGSGGVKSRNEQF
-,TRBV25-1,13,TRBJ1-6,ASSERGIYNSPLH
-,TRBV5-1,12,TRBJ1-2,ASSLDGGRYGYT
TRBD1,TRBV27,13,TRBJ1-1,ASSSQGAANTEAF
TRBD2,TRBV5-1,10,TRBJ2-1,ASRDGTSRQF
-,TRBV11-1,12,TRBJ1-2,ASSPGLMNYGYT
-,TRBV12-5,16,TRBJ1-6,ASGLVTAPGHHNSPLH
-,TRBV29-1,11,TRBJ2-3,SFFLGAPDTQY
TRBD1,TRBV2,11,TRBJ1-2,ASRDRGLSGYT
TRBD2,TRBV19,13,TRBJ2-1,ASSMKAGGPYEQF